These T cell receptor beta chains were read from a single sample in a study of blood T cell repertoires in COVID-19. Assay used: immunoSEQ multiplex PCR; TCRdb lists only in-frame clones, some missing. The table lists 120,000 to 150,000 clones, around 90% of them singletons. The sequenced sample was peripheral blood. All receptors come from a woman in her 50s with acute or convalescent COVID-19. The CDR3 runs from the conserved cysteine through the conserved F or W. Fields, in order: CDR3 DNA, CDR3 protein, V gene, D gene, clone size, J gene. The D gene is left open where the match is weak. Clone size appears in some rows only: once, few, many, or a class for an expanded clone.

TGTGCCAGCAGCTTAGCGAGCGGGAACGGCGATACGCAGTATTTT	CASSLASGNGDTQYF	TRBV7-7	TRBD2	.	TRBJ2-3
TGCAGCGTTGAGACTAGCGGCACCAATGAGCAGTTCTTC	CSVETSGTNEQFF	TRBV29-1	TRBD2	.	TRBJ2-1
TGTGCCAGCAGTGGGAGAGGCACGAACACCGGGGAGCTGTTTTTT	CASSGRGTNTGELFF	TRBV2	.	.	TRBJ2-2
TGCGCCAGCAGACCCCAAGGGGGAAACACCGGGGAGCTGTTTTTT	CASRPQGGNTGELFF	TRBV5-1	.	once	TRBJ2-2
TGTGCCACCAGTGACCACACCCTCTGGGAGACCCAGTACTTC	CATSDHTLWETQYF	TRBV24-1	.	.	TRBJ2-5
TGTGCCAGCAGCCAAGCGGTCGGGGGTTTCGGGGCTTTCTTT	CASSQAVGGFGAFF	TRBV14	.	.	TRBJ1-1
TGTGCCAGTCGAATGAGCGGTAGCGGGAGGGCTTACGAGCAGTACTTC	CASRMSGSGRAYEQYF	TRBV19	TRBD2	.	TRBJ2-7
TGTGCCAGCAGCCACGCCCTACAGGGGGCAACTAATGAAAAACTGTTTTTT	CASSHALQGATNEKLFF	TRBV4-2	TRBD1	once	TRBJ1-4
TGTGCCAGCAGCCCCCGTCCGACAAGAAACACCGGGGAGCTGTTTTTT	CASSPRPTRNTGELFF	TRBV6-4	.	.	TRBJ2-2
TGTGCCAGCAGTGACTCGGGGCCAGGGGACCCCCACGAGCAGTACTTC	CASSDSGPGDPHEQYF	TRBV6-4	.	.	TRBJ2-7
TGTGCCAGCAGCAAGCCGACTAGCGGGAGATCATCCTACAATGAGCAGTTCTTC	CASSKPTSGRSSYNEQFF	TRBV21-1	.	.	TRBJ2-1
TGTGCCAGCAGTCCTACTTGGGGGGGTTACAATGAGCAGTTCTTC	CASSPTWGGYNEQFF	TRBV6-5	TRBD2	.	TRBJ2-1
TGTGCAAGTCGCCCTGTGAGGCGGGGCTACACCTTC	CASRPVRRGYTF	TRBV12-2	.	.	TRBJ1-2
TGCAGCGTTGTCGTCTCTGGAAACACCATATATTTT	CSVVVSGNTIYF	TRBV29-1	.	once	TRBJ1-3
TGCAGTGCTAGTTGGGGCGATCAGCCCCAGCATTTT	CSASWGDQPQHF	TRBV20-1	.	.	TRBJ1-5
TGCGCCAGCAGCCAAGAAGTCAGGGCGTCTGGAAACACCATATATTTT	CASSQEVRASGNTIYF	TRBV4-1	.	.	TRBJ1-3
TGCGCCAGCAGCTTAGAAGGGGGTAGCAATCAGCCCCAGCATTTT	CASSLEGGSNQPQHF	TRBV5-1	.	.	TRBJ1-5
TGTGCCAGCAGCTTAACGGGAATTTCCTACGAGCAGTACTTC	CASSLTGISYEQYF	TRBV7-2	.	.	TRBJ2-7
TGCAGCGTTGCTGAGATTAACTATGGCTACACCTTC	CSVAEINYGYTF	TRBV29-1	.	.	TRBJ1-2
TGTGCCAGCAGCCCTGGGACTAGCGGGAGAGAGACCCAGTACTTC	CASSPGTSGRETQYF	TRBV27	TRBD2	once	TRBJ2-5
TGTGCCAGCAGTTATAGACAGGGACCCTTTGGTTATGGCTACACCTTC	CASSYRQGPFGYGYTF	TRBV6-5	TRBD1	.	TRBJ1-2
TGTGCCAGCAGCCAAGAGCCGGGAAGAGCTGGAAACACCATATATTTT	CASSQEPGRAGNTIYF	TRBV3-1/TRBV3-2	.	.	TRBJ1-3
TGTGCTAGTGGTTTGCAATTGAGCACAGATACGCAGTATTTT	CASGLQLSTDTQYF	TRBV12-5	.	once	TRBJ2-3
TGTGCCAGCAGCGTCCCACACACACATACTAGCGGGAGGCCCGCGAACACCGGGGAGCTGTTTTTT	CASSVPHTHTSGRPANTGELFF	TRBV9	TRBD2	.	TRBJ2-2
TGCAGTGCTAGTAGGACTAGCGGGAGGCCGGGTGAGCAGTTCTTC	CSASRTSGRPGEQFF	TRBV20-1	TRBD2	once	TRBJ2-1
TGTGCCACCAGTGATTACGGCGGAACCAGCTCTGGAAACACCATATATTTT	CATSDYGGTSSGNTIYF	TRBV24-1	.	.	TRBJ1-3
TGTGCCAGTAGTATGCGGAGTAGCGGGAGATGGGGCGGGGCCGGGGAGCTGTTTTTT	CASSMRSSGRWGGAGELFF	TRBV19	TRBD2	.	TRBJ2-2
TGTGCCACCGGGGGTATCGCCTACGAGCAGTACTTC	CATGGIAYEQYF	TRBV2	.	.	TRBJ2-7
TGTGCCAGCTCACCGACAGGGTACGAAAAACTGTTTTTT	CASSPTGYEKLFF	TRBV18	TRBD1	.	TRBJ1-4
TGTGCCAGCAGCCGATGGTTAACAGCGAACACCGGGGAGCTGTTTTTT	CASSRWLTANTGELFF	TRBV3-1/TRBV3-2	.	.	TRBJ2-2
TGTGCCAGCAGCCCTGACAGTTCTTATGGCTACACCTTC	CASSPDSSYGYTF	TRBV5-5	.	.	TRBJ1-2
TGCAGTGCTAGTCTACCCAGGACAGGGGCCTACGAGCAGTACTTC	CSASLPRTGAYEQYF	TRBV20-1	TRBD1	few	TRBJ2-7
TGTGCCAGCAGTCCGTTCTTACAGGGGGCGGACATTCAGTACTTC	CASSPFLQGADIQYF	TRBV5-8	TRBD1	.	TRBJ2-4
TGTGCCAGCAGCGTAGCTGGCTCGACTGAAGCTTTCTTT	CASSVAGSTEAFF	TRBV9	.	.	TRBJ1-1
TGCGCCAGCAAGGGTCAGGGCGGCGAAAAACTGTTTTTT	CASKGQGGEKLFF	TRBV4-1	.	.	TRBJ1-4
TGTGCCAGCAGCTTCCGGGACAGGGAAGGGGAGCAGTACTTC	CASSFRDREGEQYF	TRBV5-4	TRBD1	.	TRBJ2-7
TGCAGCGTTGAAATTCCAGTTAACACCGGGGAGCTGTTTTTT	CSVEIPVNTGELFF	TRBV29-1	.	.	TRBJ2-2
TGTGCCAGCAGTTCAAGCGGGGGATCCACAGATACGCAGTATTTT	CASSSSGGSTDTQYF	TRBV28	TRBD2	.	TRBJ2-3
TGTGCCAGCAGCCGGATGACAGCGAACACTGAAGCTTTCTTT	CASSRMTANTEAFF	TRBV11-2	.	.	TRBJ1-1
TGTGCCAGCAGCCGGGACAGCGGGGGGAGTTCACCCCTCCACTTT	CASSRDSGGSSPLHF	TRBV5-4	TRBD1	few	TRBJ1-6
TGTGCCATCAGTGTGGACAGGGGAGGGAATCAGCCCCAGCATTTT	CAISVDRGGNQPQHF	TRBV10-3	TRBD1	few	TRBJ1-5
TGTGCCAGCAGTTACGGAGGGAGAGGCGAGACCCAGTACTTC	CASSYGGRGETQYF	TRBV6-5	.	.	TRBJ2-5
TGCGCCAGCAGCTTGGCCTGGGGGGAAGAGACCCAGTACTTC	CASSLAWGEETQYF	TRBV5-1	.	many	TRBJ2-5
TGTGCCTGGACCCGGACTAGCGCTAGGAATGAGCAGTTCTTC	CAWTRTSARNEQFF	TRBV30	TRBD2	.	TRBJ2-1
TGTGCCTGGAGTCCTTCAGCGGGGAAACATAGCAATCAGCCCCAGCATTTT	CAWSPSAGKHSNQPQHF	TRBV30	.	.	TRBJ1-5
TGTGCCAGCAGGTTACAGGGAACCTTCAATGAGCAGTTCTTC	CASRLQGTFNEQFF	TRBV27	.	.	TRBJ2-1
TGTGCCTGGAGTGCAGGGTTACGTATGATCGCTAACTATGGCTACACCTTC	CAWSAGLRMIANYGYTF	TRBV30	.	.	TRBJ1-2
TGTGCCAGCAGCTTAGGGGGGCAGGGCTTGCAAGGCTACACCTTC	CASSLGGQGLQGYTF	TRBV7-2	.	.	TRBJ1-2
TGTGCCAGCAGTTACGAGGACAGGGGTTATGGCTACACCTTC	CASSYEDRGYGYTF	TRBV6-6	TRBD1	.	TRBJ1-2
TGCGCCAGCAGCCCCGGACTGGACAGGGGACGTGGCTACACCTTC	CASSPGLDRGRGYTF	TRBV4-1	TRBD1	once	TRBJ1-2
TGTGCCAGCAGCTCCGAACAGGCTTCACCCCTCCACTTT	CASSSEQASPLHF	TRBV7-6	.	.	TRBJ1-6
TGTGCCAGCAGTCGTACCTCTAATGAAGCTTTCTTT	CASSRTSNEAFF	TRBV6-5	.	.	TRBJ1-1
TGTGCCAGCAGCTTGGGCAGGGGGTACACTGAAGCTTTCTTT	CASSLGRGYTEAFF	TRBV11-3	TRBD1	.	TRBJ1-1
TGTGCCACCAGTGATTGGAGGAACACTGAAGCTTTCTTT	CATSDWRNTEAFF	TRBV24-1	.	.	TRBJ1-1
TGTGCCAGCAGCTTAACAGGGGAAGGTGGCTACACCTTC	CASSLTGEGGYTF	TRBV7-9	TRBD1	once	TRBJ1-2
TGTGCCAGTAGTATCTTCGGCCTCCTAGCGGCGAGCACAGATACGCAGTATTTT	CASSIFGLLAASTDTQYF	TRBV19	TRBD2	.	TRBJ2-3
TGTGCCAGCAGTTTATCCGGGACTGTTTTCTATGGCTACACCTTC	CASSLSGTVFYGYTF	TRBV27	.	.	TRBJ1-2